This is a list of T cell receptor beta chains from one sample in a study of blood T cell repertoires in COVID-19. Profiling relied on immunoSEQ multiplex PCR, and the TCRdb table lists in-frame clones only, not all of them. This table has fewer than 300,000 clones, 80% to 95% appearing once. The sample was PBMCs or T cells enriched from blood (not recorded which). These receptor sequences come from a woman in her 30s who had recovered from COVID-19. Both conserved end residues are part of each CDR3. Each record gives: J gene, CDR3 length, clone size, V gene, D gene, CDR3 DNA, CDR3 protein. A D gene is named only where the DNA matches it firmly. Size values are once, few and many counts, or a class for expanded clones, and some rows have none.

>TRBJ1-5|16|-|TRBV11-2|-
TGTGCCAGCAGCTTATTTTCGGGGGTTGACAATCAGCCCCAGCATTTT
CASSLFSGVDNQPQHF
>TRBJ2-5|13|-|TRBV12-3/TRBV12-4|TRBD1
TGTGCCAGCAGCCGTACGACAGGGGAGACCCAGTACTTC
CASSRTTGETQYF
>TRBJ2-2|16|-|TRBV7-2|-
TGTGCCAGCAGCCGCCTTGGGGGGGCAAGCACCGGGGAGCTGTTTTTT
CASSRLGGASTGELFF
>TRBJ2-7|16|-|TRBV3-1/TRBV3-2|TRBD2
TGTGCCAGCAGCCAAGAAACTAGCGGGGCGACCTACGAGCAGTACTTC
CASSQETSGATYEQYF
>TRBJ2-3|13|-|TRBV7-2|-
TGTGCCAGCAGCCCAGGGGAGCAAGATACGCAGTATTTT
CASSPGEQDTQYF
>TRBJ1-5|12|-|TRBV6-2/TRBV6-3|-
TGTGCCAGCAGTTACTACGGTCAGCCCCAGCATTTT
CASSYYGQPQHF
>TRBJ1-1|15|-|TRBV28|TRBD1
TGTGCCAGCAGTCCCCAGGACAGGGCAAGGCTTGAAGCTTTCTTT
CASSPQDRARLEAFF
>TRBJ2-2|15|-|TRBV11-2|TRBD1
TGTGCCAGCAGCTTACGGACAGGGAACACCGGGGAGCTGTTTTTT
CASSLRTGNTGELFF
>TRBJ2-3|15|-|TRBV7-8|TRBD2
TGTGCCAGCGCCATCGGGGCTGGGGGGGGAGATACGCAGTATTTT
CASAIGAGGGDTQYF
>TRBJ2-7|14|-|TRBV5-4|TRBD2
TGTGCCAGCAGCCTTAGCGGGAGGGCCGAAGAGCAGTACTTC
CASSLSGRAEEQYF
>TRBJ2-2|14|-|TRBV18|-
TGTGCCAGCTCACCAACAGGGAGCACCGGGGAGCTGTTTTTT
CASSPTGSTGELFF
>TRBJ2-7|13|-|TRBV7-3|-
TGTGCCAGCAGCTTAACGGCACTAGGAGAGCAGTACTTC
CASSLTALGEQYF
>TRBJ2-3|14|-|TRBV9|-
TGTGCCAGCAGCGTAGGGTCAGACACAGATACGCAGTATTTT
CASSVGSDTDTQYF
>TRBJ1-2|13|-|TRBV5-1|-
TGCGCCAGCAGCACCGGACAGCTCTATGGCTACACCTTC
CASSTGQLYGYTF
>TRBJ2-2|15|-|TRBV5-1|TRBD1
TGCGCCAGCAGCCCCTGGGACAGGGGGGCCGGGGAGCTGTTTTTT
CASSPWDRGAGELFF
>TRBJ1-2|16|-|TRBV5-6|TRBD1
TGTGCCAGCAGCTTTCCGGGACAGGGGTTACACTATGGCTACACCTTC
CASSFPGQGLHYGYTF
>TRBJ2-3|13|-|TRBV30|-
TGTGCCTGGACTGGGACTAGCACAGATACGCAGTATTTT
CAWTGTSTDTQYF
>TRBJ1-1|17|-|TRBV10-3|-
TGTGCCATCAGTGAATTCGGGATAAAAATTGGGAACACTGAAGCTTTCTTT
CAISEFGIKIGNTEAFF
>TRBJ1-1|16|-|TRBV6-2/TRBV6-3|TRBD1
TGTGCCAGCAGTGCCCAACAGGGGGCGAGGAACACTGAAGCTTTCTTT
CASSAQQGARNTEAFF
>TRBJ2-2|14|few|TRBV6-4|TRBD2
TGTGCCAGCAGTTTAGCGGGAGATACCGGGGAGCTGTTTTTT
CASSLAGDTGELFF
>TRBJ2-1|15|-|TRBV28|-
TGTGCCAGCAGCAATGGGCAGGGGTCCTACAATGAGCAGTTCTTC
CASSNGQGSYNEQFF
>TRBJ1-2|19|-|TRBV10-1|TRBD1
TGCGCCAGCAGTGAGTCTCCGTCGAACAGGGGTTTAGGTAACTATGGCTACACCTTC
CASSESPSNRGLGNYGYTF
>TRBJ2-7|13|-|TRBV29-1|TRBD2
TGCAGCGTATACTCGCTAGCGGGAGACGAGCAGTACTTC
CSVYSLAGDEQYF
>TRBJ2-1|16|few|TRBV5-1|TRBD2
TGCGCCAGCAGCTTGGTGGTAGCGGGAGGGCCCGATGAGCAGTTCTTC
CASSLVVAGGPDEQFF
>TRBJ1-2|13|once|TRBV7-3|TRBD1
TGTGCCAGCAGCTTGGACAGGGGGAATGGCTACACCTTC
CASSLDRGNGYTF
>TRBJ2-3|14|-|TRBV13|TRBD1
TGTGCCAGCACCAGGACAGGGCTCACAGATACGCAGTATTTT
CASTRTGLTDTQYF
>TRBJ2-7|15|-|TRBV27|TRBD1
TGTGCCAGCAGTTTGTCATGGGGACAGCCCTACGAGCAGTACTTC
CASSLSWGQPYEQYF
>TRBJ2-6|18|-|TRBV7-9|TRBD1
TGTGCCAGCACCCAGCCCCGGACAGGGCGCTCTGGGGCCAACGTCCTGACTTTC
CASTQPRTGRSGANVLTF
>TRBJ1-2|13|once|TRBV28|TRBD1
TGTGCCAGCAGCCCCCCGACAGGGAATGGCTACACCTTC
CASSPPTGNGYTF
>TRBJ1-6|13|-|TRBV12-3/TRBV12-4|-
TGTGCCAGCAGGCTGACAGAGGTCTCACCCCTCCACTTT
CASRLTEVSPLHF
>TRBJ2-1|15|-|TRBV6-1|TRBD2
TGTGCCAGCAGTGAAAATCCGGGAGGGCCCTATGAGCAGTTCTTC
CASSENPGGPYEQFF
>TRBJ1-2|12|-|TRBV10-3|-
TGTGCCATCAGTGAGTCTCTGTTCGGCTACACCTTC
CAISESLFGYTF
>TRBJ2-7|14|-|TRBV6-2/TRBV6-3|-
TGTGCCAGCAGTTACGCTAGCGGTACAGGGGAGCAGTACTTC
CASSYASGTGEQYF
>TRBJ2-5|17|-|TRBV12-5|TRBD2
TGTGCTAGTGGTTTGATGGGTAGCGGGGAGTACCAAGAGACCCAGTACTTC
CASGLMGSGEYQETQYF
>TRBJ1-2|15|-|TRBV3-1/TRBV3-2|TRBD1
TGTGCCAGCAGCCCCGGACAGGCGGAGGCTTATGGCTACACCTTC
CASSPGQAEAYGYTF
>TRBJ2-2|16|-|TRBV7-9|TRBD2
TGTGCCAGCAGCTTAGCGGGAAGCGGGATTACGGGGGAGCTGTTTTTT
CASSLAGSGITGELFF
>TRBJ1-1|11|-|TRBV12-3/TRBV12-4|-
TGTGCCAGCAGTTTAGAGAAAGCCGCCGTGTTT
CASSLEKAAVF
>TRBJ2-7|13|-|TRBV11-2|-
TGTGCCAGCAGCTTATTGCGTTCCTACGAGCAGTACTTC
CASSLLRSYEQYF
>TRBJ2-1|15|-|TRBV11-3|-
TGTGCCAGCAGCTTAGCGCGGGGCCCCTACAATGAGCAGTTCTTC
CASSLARGPYNEQFF
>TRBJ1-4|14|-|TRBV7-2|TRBD1
TGTGCCAGCAGCTCTTTGGACAGGGTGGGAAAACTGTTTTTT
CASSSLDRVGKLFF
>TRBJ2-1|19|-|TRBV28|TRBD1
TGTGCCAGCAGCCTGCCCTCGCACAGGGGGCGAGGTTTGTACAATGAGCAGTTCTTC
CASSLPSHRGRGLYNEQFF
>TRBJ1-1|12|-|TRBV4-3|-
TGCGCCAGCAGCCAAGATATGAAACAGCTGATCTTT
CASSQDMKQLIF
>TRBJ1-5|13|-|TRBV19|-
TGTGCCAGTATGGGCCGAGGCAATCAGCCCCAGCATTTT
CASMGRGNQPQHF
>TRBJ1-2|16|few|TRBV30|-
TGTGCCTGGAGTCAACCGGGGAGCAGGACGTTTCGATCTTACACCTTC
CAWSQPGSRTFRSYTF
>TRBJ2-2|15|-|TRBV5-4|-
TGTGCCAGCAGCTTATCAACTACTGTCCACGGGGAGCTGTTTTTT
CASSLSTTVHGELFF
>TRBJ2-7|13|-|TRBV10-1|-
TGCGCCAGCAGCTCCGGACAGTCTTCCGAGCAGTACTTC
CASSSGQSSEQYF
>TRBJ2-3|11|-|TRBV28|-
TGTGCCAGCTGGGCCACAGATACGCAGTATTTT
CASWATDTQYF